This passage covers 16 T cell receptor beta chains from one sample sequenced in a study of cytomegalovirus exposure and HLA in healthy donors. Amplification used 60 Vbeta primers and 13 Jbeta primers. Sequenced by immunoSEQ multiplex PCR; TCRdb stores in-frame clones only, minus some. This table holds about 160,000 clones, roughly 63% found once. The source material was PBMCs. The receptor set was obtained from a woman aged 55-69 years in good health and CMV-seropositive.

V usage is TRBV7-2 and J usage is TRBJ1-1, with D possibly TRBD1 on 6 matching bases. Per the germline V gene, CDR1 is SGHTA and CDR2 is FQGNSA. Trimming stripped 4 bases from V and 1 base from J, with 7 bases between. This CDR3 spans 13 amino acids. The CDR3: CASSSGQNTEAFF. CDR3 bases: TGTGCCAGCAGCTCGGGACAGAACACTGAAGCTTTCTTT.

The V and J genes are TRBV9 and TRBJ2-7; TRBD2 matches 9 bases. Germline V gene lookup returns CDR1 SGDLS and CDR2 YYNGEE. The V segment lost 0 bases and the J segment 3 bases; nucleotides outside the gene matches: 7. The CDR3 runs 16 residues. In DNA form, the CDR3 reads TGTGCCAGCAGCGTAGATCTAGGCGGGAGGGGCTACGAGCAGTACTTC. This encodes CASSVDLGGRGYEQYF.

J is TRBJ2-5 and V is TRBV4-3, with 12 bases fitting TRBD2. CDR3 length: 17 residues. V shed 0 bases and J 4 bases; nucleotides not matched to a gene: 6. CDR1 is LGHNA, CDR2 YSLEER, per germline. CDR3 loop: CASSQDSLTSGGETQYF. DNA of the CDR3: TGCGCCAGCAGCCAAGATTCCCTGACTAGCGGGGGAGAGACCCAGTACTTC.

The rearrangement links TRBV11-2 to TRBJ2-1; 11 bases are a match to TRBD2. Germline V gene sequence: CDR1 SGHAT, CDR2 FQNNGV. The CDR3 consists of 15 residues. V shed 3 bases and J 9 bases; nucleotides not matched to a gene: 7. In nucleotides, the CDR3 is TGTGCCAGCAGCTTGGTGTCTAGCGGGAGGATTGAGCAGTTCTTC. It codes for CASSLVSSGRIEQFF.

The chain is built from TRBV5-1 and TRBJ2-7, with D possibly being TRBD1 (6 bases). V was clipped by 0 bases and J by 6 bases, with 13 bases between them. There are 14 residues in the CDR3. Germline lookup yields CDR1 SGHRS and CDR2 YFSETQ. The chain's CDR3 is CASSLDRVLSEQYF. CDR3 nucleotides: TGCGCCAGCAGCTTGGACAGGGTACTTTCCGAGCAGTACTTC.

This clone was counted only a few times. The gene calls are TRBV28 and TRBJ2-7, with TRBD1 matching over 7 bases. The V and J ends lost 4 bases and 4 bases, in that order; junction bases with no gene match: 7. Per the germline V gene, CDR1 is MDHEN and CDR2 is SYDVKM. The CDR3 consists of 14 residues. The CDR3 spells CASSSPGQTYEQYF. The CDR3 DNA follows: TGTGCCAGCAGTTCCCCGGGACAGACATACGAGCAGTACTTC.

V is TRBV6-5 and J is TRBJ2-1; 8 bases are a match to TRBD2. V dropped 6 bases and J dropped 0; count of bases not matched to a gene: 4. This CDR3 has 15 residues. Germline V gives CDR1 MNHEY, CDR2 SVGAGI. The CDR3 DNA is TGTGCCAGCAGAATCAGCGGGAGCTCCTACAATGAGCAGTTCTTC. Its translation: CASRISGSSYNEQFF.

This clone was counted once. The chain carries TRBV28 and TRBJ2-4, with 8 positions matching TRBD1. This CDR3 has 14 amino acids. V was pared by 2 bases and J by 6 bases, with 3 bases of the junction left unmatched. Germline loops: CDR1 MDHEN, CDR2 SYDVKM. CDR3 bases: TGTGCCAGCAGTTTACCAGGACAGGGAAACATTCAGTACTTC. Protein sequence: CASSLPGQGNIQYF. The full variable domain, completed using reference TRBV28 and TRBJ2-4, is DVKVTQSSRYLVKRTGEKVFLECVQDMDHENMFWYRQDPGLGLRLIYFSYDVKMKEKGDIPEGYSVSREKKERFSLILESASTNQTSMYLCASSLPGQGNIQYFGAGTRLSVL.

The chain's CDR3 is CASSISRGGEQFF. Written as DNA, the CDR3 is TGTGCCAGTAGTATTAGCAGGGGCGGTGAGCAGTTCTTC. The rearrangement links TRBV19 to TRBJ2-1; D may be TRBD1 (6 bases). The germline V gene encodes CDR1 LNHDA and CDR2 SQIVND (reference sequence). This CDR3 region has 13 residues. Deletions cut 3 bases from V and 9 bases from J, with 12 bases between.

The chain recombines TRBV6-5 with TRBJ2-5; 7 bases line up with TRBD1. Trimming cost V 6 bases and J 6 bases; bases outside gene matches: 7. CDR1 is MNHEY and CDR2 is SVGAGI in the germline V gene. The CDR3 runs to 13 residues. This CDR3 reads CASRTGSEKTQYF. As DNA, the CDR3 is TGTGCCAGCAGGACAGGGAGCGAAAAGACCCAGTACTTC.

The V call is TRBV10-3, the J call TRBJ2-1; D call uncertain. CDR3 length: 15 residues. Germline lookup yields CDR1 ENHRY and CDR2 SYGVKD. The V and J ends lost 10 bases and 0 bases respectively, with 16 bases between them. In DNA form, the CDR3 reads TGTGCCACAAAGACAACCTTAAGCTCCTACAATGAGCAGTTCTTC. As protein: CATKTTLSSYNEQFF.

The chain is built from TRBV5-1 and TRBJ2-5, with a possible D match to TRBD1 (5 bases). CDR3 length equals 15 residues. Germline V gene data show CDR1 as SGHRS and CDR2 as YFSETQ. V shed 4 bases and J shed 5 bases, with 18 bases lying between them. The CDR3 DNA sequence: TGCGCCAGCAGCCCTGGGGCAGTACGGATTGAGACCCAGTACTTC. Translated: CASSPGAVRIETQYF.

The chain carries TRBV5-1 and TRBJ2-5; perhaps TRBD1 as D (5 bases). The V end was cut by 0 bases, the J end by 1 base, with 10 bases between. The CDR3 length is 15 residues. The germline CDR1 and CDR2 sequences are SGHRS and YFSETQ. The CDR3 region is CASSLGSGLQETQYF. The CDR3 DNA is TGCGCCAGCAGCTTGGGATCAGGGCTCCAAGAGACCCAGTACTTC.

This rearrangement joins TRBV30 to TRBJ1-1; 8 bases are shared with TRBD1. Trimming cost V 2 bases and J 10 bases; bases outside gene matches: 9. Germline-derived CDR1 and CDR2 are GTSNPN and SVGIG (reference sequence). The CDR3 length is 13 residues. The CDR3 nucleotides are TGTGCCTGGAGTACAACCCCCGGACAGGGAGCTTTCTTT. This codes for CAWSTTPGQGAFF.

The rearrangement joins TRBV19 to TRBJ2-6; no reliable D call. The CDR3 has 16 amino acids. Germline CDR1 LNHDA, CDR2 SQIVND (reference sequence). V was pared by 6 bases and J by 0 bases, with 12 bases between. The CDR3, as DNA: TGTGCCAGTAGCTCTCCTAAGAGCTCTGGGGCCAACGTCCTGACTTTC. Its translation is CASSSPKSSGANVLTF.

The V gene is TRBV19, the J gene TRBJ2-2; the D is unclear. V was cut by 6 bases and J by 2 bases, with 13 bases left in between. Germline CDR1 and CDR2: LNHDA and SQIVND (reference sequence). The CDR3 runs to 15 residues. The CDR3 nucleotides are TGTGCCAGTAGCAGATACAGCCTTAACACCGGGGAGCTGTTTTTT. Translated: CASSRYSLNTGELFF. The entire variable domain, with the rest obtained from reference TRBV19 and TRBJ2-2, is as follows: DGGITQSPKYLFRKEGQNVTLSCEQNLNHDAMYWYRQDPGQGLRLIYYSQIVNDFQKGDIAEGYSVSREKKESFPLTVTSAQKNPTAFYLCASSRYSLNTGELFFGEGSRLTVL.